The TCR beta chain under discussion was sequenced for a study of control samples from healthy donors and cancer patients. The protocol was immunoSEQ multiplex PCR, while the TCRdb copy is restricted to in-frame clones and leaves out a portion. This repertoire shows about 84,000 clones, 91% found once; its top ten account for around 17%. V was clipped by 5 bases and J by 0 bases; unmatched bases: 12. CDR1 and CDR2 (germline): SGHVS, FQNEAQ. CDR3 size: 17 residues. This sequence originates from a man in his fifties or sixties in good health. The source material was blood. The V gene is TRBV7-8, the J gene TRBJ1-1; 7 positions match TRBD1. The CDR3 DNA follows: TGTGCCAGCAGCCCGAAAGGGGGCATCGGGATGAACACTGAAGCTTTCTTT. This gives the protein CASSPKGGIGMNTEAFF.